These T cell receptor beta chains were read from a single sample in a study of CD8 T cells in Susac syndrome. TCRdb analysed the immunoSEQ multiplex PCR reads with MiXCR anew, one entry per CDR3 protein. Of 180,000 or so distinct CDR3 sequences listed, about 95% are singletons. Sequenced: CD4+ T cells from PBMCs. The receptors originated from a human donor in good health. Both conserved end residues are part of each CDR3. A D gene is named only where the DNA matches it firmly. Clone size, where shown, is once, few, many, or a class for clones that have expanded.

D: -
V: TRBV2
size: -
J: TRBJ1-1
DNA: TGTGCCAGCAGTGGCCCGACGGGGGAGGGTACTGAAGCTTTCTTT
CDR3: CASSGPTGEGTEAFF

D: -
V: TRBV5-6
size: once
J: TRBJ1-1
DNA: TGTGCCAGCAGCTTGGCTGGAATTAACACTGAAGCTTTCTTT
CDR3: CASSLAGINTEAFF

D: TRBD2
V: TRBV7-7
size: -
J: TRBJ2-1
DNA: TGTGCTAGCAGCCCGGGGACTAGCGGGGATGAGCAGTTCTTC
CDR3: CASSPGTSGDEQFF

D: -
V: TRBV20-1
size: -
J: TRBJ2-7
DNA: TGCAGTGCCTCCGAGGGAGGGGGCTCTATTGCCTACGAGCAGTACTTC
CDR3: CSASEGGGSIAYEQYF

D: TRBD2
V: TRBV4-3
size: -
J: TRBJ2-5
DNA: TGCGCCAGCAGTCCTCGCGGGCCGGGGGGCCAAGAGACCCAGTACTTC
CDR3: CASSPRGPGGQETQYF

D: -
V: TRBV20-1
size: -
J: TRBJ2-5
DNA: TGCAGTGCGACGTGGGGGGAGACCCAGTACTTC
CDR3: CSATWGETQYF

D: -
V: TRBV7-2
size: few
J: TRBJ2-7
DNA: TGTGCCAGCAGCCCTATGAGGGTTAGCTCCTACGAGCAGTACTTC
CDR3: CASSPMRVSSYEQYF

D: -
V: TRBV7-8
size: -
J: TRBJ1-5
DNA: TGTGCCAGCAGCTTAGTTCTCGGGGGCAATCAGCCCCAGCATTTT
CDR3: CASSLVLGGNQPQHF

D: TRBD1
V: TRBV15
size: -
J: TRBJ2-7
DNA: TGTGCCACCAGCAGAGCGGGACAGTACGAGCAGTACTTC
CDR3: CATSRAGQYEQYF

D: -
V: TRBV29-1
size: -
J: TRBJ2-7
DNA: TGCAGCGTTGACGGACCGGGATTATACGAGCAGTACTTC
CDR3: CSVDGPGLYEQYF

D: -
V: TRBV20-1
size: -
J: TRBJ1-5
DNA: TGCAGTGCCGTGGATCAGCCCCAGCATTTT
CDR3: CSAVDQPQHF

D: -
V: TRBV29-1
size: -
J: TRBJ2-5
DNA: TGCAGCGTTGAAGACGGGGTGGAGACCCAGTACTTC
CDR3: CSVEDGVETQYF

D: -
V: TRBV24-1
size: -
J: TRBJ1-2
DNA: TGTGCCACCAGTGACCCAGGGCACTATGGCTACACCTTC
CDR3: CATSDPGHYGYTF

D: -
V: TRBV20-1
size: -
J: TRBJ2-1
DNA: TGCAGTGCGGGCGGACAGTCCTACAATGAGCAGTTCTTC
CDR3: CSAGGQSYNEQFF

D: -
V: TRBV27
size: -
J: TRBJ2-3
DNA: TGTGCCAGCAGCGCGAGGGTTGGCACAGATACGCAGTATTTT
CDR3: CASSARVGTDTQYF

D: -
V: TRBV7-9
size: once
J: TRBJ2-7
DNA: TGTGCCAGTTATGAGGGCCCCTACTCCTACGAGCAGTACTTC
CDR3: CASYEGPYSYEQYF

D: TRBD2
V: TRBV14
size: -
J: TRBJ2-5
DNA: TGTGCCAGCAGCCAAGAAGGACTAGCGCTCGCCAAACAAGAGACCCAGTACTTC
CDR3: CASSQEGLALAKQETQYF

D: -
V: TRBV29-1
size: -
J: TRBJ2-5
DNA: TGCAGCGTTGACCCCTGGACGAAAGAGACCCAGTACTTC
CDR3: CSVDPWTKETQYF

D: -
V: TRBV7-2
size: -
J: TRBJ2-1
DNA: TGTGCCAGCAGCTTAGACAGGGTGCGCTACAATGAGCAGTTCTTC
CDR3: CASSLDRVRYNEQFF

D: TRBD1
V: TRBV6-6
size: once
J: TRBJ1-1
DNA: TGTGCCAGCAGTCGCCTCAGGGGGCCCACTGAAGCTTTCTTT
CDR3: CASSRLRGPTEAFF

D: -
V: TRBV4-1
size: -
J: TRBJ1-2
DNA: TGCGCCAGCAGCTCGACCTCAGCATCTAACTATGGCTACACCTTC
CDR3: CASSSTSASNYGYTF

D: TRBD1
V: TRBV18
size: -
J: TRBJ2-7
DNA: TGTGCCAGCTCACGAGGACAGGGGGGATCCTACGAGCAGTACTTC
CDR3: CASSRGQGGSYEQYF

D: -
V: TRBV6-6
size: -
J: TRBJ1-2
DNA: TGTGCCAGCAGTTACTCCGGCCAGGGAAATGGCTACACCTTC
CDR3: CASSYSGQGNGYTF

D: -
V: TRBV19
size: -
J: TRBJ1-6
DNA: TGTGCCAGTAGTATAGCGGAGCGGAGTTCACCCCTCCACTTT
CDR3: CASSIAERSSPLHF

D: -
V: TRBV7-9
size: -
J: TRBJ1-2
DNA: TGTGCCAGCAGCGACCAGGGCCCCATAGGCTACACCTTC
CDR3: CASSDQGPIGYTF

D: -
V: TRBV15
size: once
J: TRBJ1-4
DNA: TGTGCCACCAGCAGGAGGGGGGGTGAAAAACTGTTTTTT
CDR3: CATSRRGGEKLFF

D: -
V: TRBV28
size: -
J: TRBJ2-3
DNA: TGTGCCAGCAGTTCGCAGAGACGGCGTACAGATACGCAGTATTTT
CDR3: CASSSQRRRTDTQYF

D: TRBD1
V: TRBV2
size: -
J: TRBJ2-7
DNA: TGTGCCAGCAGTCGGGACAGCCTAAGCCCCTACGAGCAGTACTTC
CDR3: CASSRDSLSPYEQYF

D: -
V: TRBV14
size: -
J: TRBJ1-1
DNA: TGTGCCAGCAGCCCAGGGGTAAATTTGAACACTGAAGCTTTCTTT
CDR3: CASSPGVNLNTEAFF

D: -
V: TRBV29-1
size: -
J: TRBJ2-1
DNA: TGCAGCGTCTCCCCGCGTTGGGAGACTTACAATGAGCAGTTCTTC
CDR3: CSVSPRWETYNEQFF

D: -
V: TRBV30
size: -
J: TRBJ2-5
DNA: TGTGCCTGGGGGACCGAAGAGACCCAGTACTTC
CDR3: CAWGTEETQYF